This T cell receptor beta chain was identified during a study of blood T cell repertoires in COVID-19. V lost 4 bases to trimming and J lost 7 bases; unmatched junction nucleotides: 6. There are 14 residues in the CDR3. Germline V gene data show CDR1 as LNHDA and CDR2 as SQIVND (reference sequence). Participant reports of clinical history set cohort assignment. Donors in Cohort 3 who had recovered were those with two negative PCRs, healthcare professional clearance, or resolution of their symptoms. TCRdb keeps only in-frame clones here, not all; method: immunoSEQ multiplex PCR. The sample includes hundreds of thousands of clones, about 83% of them seen just once.

The sequence was collected from a woman aged 50 to 60 who had recovered from COVID-19. J is TRBJ1-1 and V is TRBV19, with 10 bases that match TRBD1. Sequencing was carried out using PBMCs or T cells enriched from blood (not recorded which). The CDR3 sequence is CASSTLDRGSEAFF. The CDR3, as DNA: TGTGCCAGTAGTACACTGGACAGGGGGAGTGAAGCTTTCTTT.